These 24 T cell receptor beta chains came from one sample sequenced in a study of response to subunit inactivated influenza vaccine. TCRdb independently ran MiXCR on the RT-PCR reads; one entry per CDR3 protein. The table shows about 240,000 distinct CDR3 sequences, with 10% to 15% occurring only once. The sample was non-naive T cells sorted from PBMCs, taken roughly 2 weeks before vaccination. These receptors originate from a man aged 50-59 years who received an inactivated influenza vaccine.

This clonotype was counted only a few times. The V and J genes are TRBV28 and TRBJ2-1, with D uncertain. Germline V CDR1 and CDR2: MDHEN, SYDVKM. The CDR3 runs to 14 residues. The V end lost 4 bases, the J end lost 2 bases, and 9 bases lay between the germline ends. The CDR3 loop is CASSSGPAYNEQFF. As DNA, the CDR3 is TGTGCCAGCAGTTCCGGACCGGCCTACAATGAGCAGTTCTTC.

Many counts were recorded for this clonotype. The CDR3: CASSQLDSNSPLHF. CDR3 coding DNA: TGTGCCAGCAGCCAGCTCGACAGTAATTCACCCCTCCACTTT. The rearrangement links TRBV3-1 to TRBJ1-6, with D maybe TRBD1 (5 bases). V lost 3 bases to trimming and J lost 6 bases, with 9 bases between them. CDR3 length equals 14 residues. Germline V gene data show CDR1 as LGHDT and CDR2 as YNNKEL (reference sequence).

The table lists this clonotype with many counts. CDR3 nucleotide sequence: TGTGCCAGCAGCAACACGGACAGCCATGGCTACACCTTC. The encoded protein is CASSNTDSHGYTF. This chain links TRBV7-9 with TRBJ1-2; a weak D match, TRBD1 (6 bases). The CDR3 has 13 amino acids. Germline V gene data show CDR1 as SEHNR and CDR2 as FQNEAQ (reference sequence). V was cut by 5 bases and J by 6 bases, with 13 bases left in between. Variable domain in full (rest from reference TRBV7-9 and TRBJ1-2): DTGVSQNPRHKITKRGQNVTFRCDPISEHNRLYWYRQTLGQGPEFLTYFQNEAQLEKSRLLSDRFSAERPKGSFSTLEIQRTEQGDSAMYLCASSNTDSHGYTFGSGTRLTVV.

In this sample, this clonotype turned up many times. This rearrangement joins TRBV12-3 or TRBV12-4 to TRBJ1-5, with 7 nucleotides matching TRBD1. Unmatched junction bases numbered 3, after V lost 3 bases and J lost 4 bases. This CDR3 region has 14 residues. The CDR3 region has the DNA TGTGCCAGCAGTTTTTCACAGGGGAATCAGCCCCAGCATTTT. Protein product: CASSFSQGNQPQHF.

The chain uses TRBV7-9 and TRBJ2-5, with a weak D call TRBD1 (6 bases). Trimming cost V 0 bases and J 3 bases, with 14 bases left between them. The CDR3 extends over 16 amino acids. Germline CDR1 and CDR2: SEHNR and FQNEAQ (reference sequence). The CDR3, as DNA: TGTGCCAGCAGCTTAGCTATAGGGACATCGAAAGAGACCCAGTACTTC. Its protein product is CASSLAIGTSKETQYF.

This clonotype was observed many times. The chain employs TRBV4-1 and TRBJ1-3; 7 bases match TRBD1. The ends lost 0 bases at V and 0 bases at J; junction bases unmatched: 2. The CDR3 has 16 residues. The germline V gene has CDR1 MGHRA and CDR2 YSYEKL. The CDR3 loop reads CASSQEGQRSGNTIYF. As DNA, the CDR3 is TGCGCCAGCAGCCAAGAGGGACAGCGCTCTGGAAACACCATATATTTT.

This clonotype was detected many times. CDR3 amino acids: CATSRAQGGQYF. The CDR3 DNA sequence: TGTGCCACCAGCAGAGCCCAGGGCGGGCAGTACTTC. The chain uses TRBV15 and TRBJ2-7; maybe TRBD1 (5 bases). This CDR3 comprises 12 residues. Germline loops: CDR1 LNHNV, CDR2 YYDKDF (reference sequence). Trimming removed 1 base from V and 9 bases from J, with 10 bases in between.

This clonotype occurred a few times. The CDR3 DNA reads as TGTGCCAGCAGCCCTTGGGACTACGAAGAGACCCAGTACTTC. Protein: CASSPWDYEETQYF. The chain has TRBV5-6 and TRBJ2-5; TRBD2 aligns across 7 bases. V lost 4 bases to trimming and J lost 3 bases; unmatched junction nucleotides: 6. The CDR3 consists of 14 residues. The germline gives CDR1 SGHDT, CDR2 YYEEEE.

This chain uses TRBV10-1 with TRBJ2-7; D gene uncertain. CDR1 is WNHNN, CDR2 SYGVQD, per germline (reference sequence). Trimming stripped 1 base from V and 0 bases from J, with 7 bases between. This CDR3 has 14 amino acids. In DNA, the CDR3 is TGCGCCAGCAGTGAGTGGTCAGACTCCTACGAGCAGTACTTC. This sequence encodes CASSEWSDSYEQYF.

This clonotype was counted at least ten times. J is TRBJ2-2 and V is TRBV12-3 or TRBV12-4; TRBD1 agrees at 9 bases. J gave up 2 bases and V 10 bases, and 8 bases lay outside the gene matches. The CDR3 runs to 15 residues. Here the CDR3 DNA reads TGTGCCAACCTTATGGGACAGGGAAACACCGGGGAGCTGTTTTTT. Residues: CANLMGQGNTGELFF.

This clonotype came up many times. This chain links TRBV7-9 with TRBJ1-2; 8 bases fit TRBD1. This CDR3 is built from 15 residues. Trimming removed 3 bases from V and 5 bases from J; junction bases left unmatched: 8. Germline CDR1 is SEHNR and CDR2 is FQNEAQ (reference sequence). CDR3 coding DNA: TGTGCCAGCAGCTTGGAGACAGGGGCAGGGTATGGCTACACCTTC. Translating gives CASSLETGAGYGYTF.

Many counts were recorded for this clonotype. This sequence joins TRBV7-9 and TRBJ1-2; D unresolved. V was clipped by 5 bases and J by 7 bases, with 14 bases between them. Germline loops: CDR1 SEHNR, CDR2 FQNEAQ (reference sequence). The CDR3 runs to 13 residues. In nucleotides, the CDR3 is TGTGCCAGCAGCCCCGACACGCGAACTGGCTACACCTTC. Encoded protein: CASSPDTRTGYTF.

This clonotype was picked up a small number of times. V is TRBV7-2 and J is TRBJ2-7; 8 nucleotides agree with TRBD2. This CDR3 has 15 residues. Germline CDR1 SGHTA, CDR2 FQGNSA. With 1 base clipped from V and 0 bases from J, the junction kept 2 bases outside the gene matches. DNA for the CDR3: TGTGCCAGCAGCTTAGGACGGGGGGGCTCCTACGAGCAGTACTTC. Translation gives CASSLGRGGSYEQYF.

The V gene is TRBV28, the J gene TRBJ2-2; D possibly matches TRBD1 or TRBD2 (5 bases each). From germline, CDR1 is MDHEN and CDR2 SYDVKM. This CDR3 spans 15 amino acids. V was clipped by 2 bases and J by 5 bases, with 12 bases between them. Here the CDR3 DNA reads TGTGCCAGCAGTTTAGGCAGGGACGGGACCGGGGAGCTGTTTTTT. It yields the protein CASSLGRDGTGELFF.

This clonotype appeared many times. The gene calls are TRBV7-2 and TRBJ2-2; tentative D call: TRBD1 (5 bases). The CDR3 contains 14 residues. Germline lookup yields CDR1 SGHTA and CDR2 FQGNSA. V was shortened by 2 bases and J by 4 bases, with 8 bases between the two germline ends. The CDR3 DNA reads TGTGCCAGCAGCTTAATGGGGCCCACCGGGGAGCTGTTTTTT. Translating gives CASSLMGPTGELFF.

This clonotype was observed a few times. V and J are TRBV7-2 and TRBJ2-7, with TRBD1 matching over 7 bases. This CDR3 contains 15 residues. J gave up 2 bases and V 1 base, and 5 bases lay outside the gene matches. Germline assignment: CDR1 SGHTA and CDR2 FQGNSA. CDR3 sequence (DNA): TGTGCCAGCAGCTTAGTGGGTCAGGGGGCCTACGAGCAGTACTTC. This translates into CASSLVGQGAYEQYF.

The rearrangement joins TRBV10-3 to TRBJ2-1; no reliable D call. The CDR3 is 12 amino acids. V shed 3 bases and J shed 4 bases, with 4 bases lying between them. Germline CDR1 ENHRY, CDR2 SYGVKD. CDR3 region: CAISDIYNEQFF. The CDR3 DNA follows: TGTGCCATCAGTGATATTTACAATGAGCAGTTCTTC.

CDR3 sequence (DNA): TGTGCCAGCAGCTTCAGGACTAGCGGCTACAATGAGCAGTTCTTC. This translates into CASSFRTSGYNEQFF. The chain couples TRBV7-2 to TRBJ2-1; TRBD2 aligns across 10 bases. CDR3 size: 15 residues. The germline V gene encodes CDR1 SGHTA and CDR2 FQGNSA. V shed 3 bases and J 3 bases; nucleotides not matched to a gene: 2.

This clonotype was seen a single time. This sequence joins TRBV13 and TRBJ1-1; TRBD1 might be the D (5 bases). The germline V gene encodes CDR1 PRHDT and CDR2 FYEKMQ (reference sequence). There are 15 residues in the CDR3. The V end was cut by 4 bases, the J end by 4 bases, with 16 bases between. The CDR3 region has the DNA TGTGCCAGCAGCTCTGGGGCCAGCTCACGCACTGAAGCTTTCTTT. Translating it yields CASSSGASSRTEAFF. Together with reference TRBV13 and TRBJ1-1, the CDR3 gives the full variable domain: AAGVIQSPRHLIKEKRETATLKCYPIPRHDTVYWYQQGPGQDPQFLISFYEKMQSDKGSIPDRFSAQQFSDYHSELNMSSLELGDSALYFCASSSGASSRTEAFFGQGTRLTVV.

V and J are TRBV4-3 and TRBJ2-3, with TRBD2 identical over 8 bases. There are 16 residues in the CDR3. Trimming removed 0 bases from V and 5 bases from J; junction bases left unmatched: 7. From germline, CDR1 is LGHNA and CDR2 YSLEER. CDR3 coding DNA: TGCGCCAGCAGCCAAGATACCGGGAGGGCCGGAGATACGCAGTATTTT. It yields the protein CASSQDTGRAGDTQYF.

This clonotype was detected many times. The chain couples TRBV29-1 to TRBJ2-3; perhaps TRBD2 as D (7 bases). Per germline, CDR1 SQVTM and CDR2 ANQGSEA. The CDR3 totals 15 residues. V was trimmed by 4 bases and J by 2 bases, leaving 16 bases between them. The CDR3 reads CSVVAGAPNTDTQYF. CDR3 sequence (DNA): TGCAGCGTTGTGGCGGGGGCGCCGAACACAGATACGCAGTATTTT.

This clonotype was recorded many times. The chain combines TRBV20-1 with TRBJ2-3; 12 bases match TRBD2. CDR1 and CDR2 (germline): DFQATT, SNEGSKA (reference sequence). This CDR3 spans 14 amino acids. J gave up 10 bases and V 5 bases, and 10 bases lay outside the gene matches. The CDR3 sequence: CSAPTSGRPGAQYF. The CDR3 region has the DNA TGCAGTGCTCCAACTAGCGGGAGGCCCGGGGCGCAGTATTTT.

In this sample, this clonotype turned up a few times. The V and J genes are TRBV7-2 and TRBJ1-2; unclear D gene. The CDR3 has 14 amino acids. Germline V gives CDR1 SGHTA, CDR2 FQGNSA. V dropped 3 bases and J dropped 1 base, with 9 bases sitting between them. CDR3 nucleotides: TGTGCCAGCAGCTTTTATAATCTTAACTATGGCTACACCTTC. It codes for CASSFYNLNYGYTF.

V gene TRBV30 combines with J gene TRBJ2-3; perhaps TRBD1 as D (5 bases). Germline CDR1 is GTSNPN and CDR2 is SVGIG (reference sequence). V lost 0 bases and J lost 2, with 15 bases in between. CDR3 length: 16 residues. The CDR3 DNA reads TGTGCCTGGAGTGTAGACAGACAATCCTACACAGATACGCAGTATTTT. Encoded protein: CAWSVDRQSYTDTQYF. Full variable domain (rest looked up from reference TRBV30 and TRBJ2-3): SQTIHQWPATLVQPVGSPLSLECTVEGTSNPNLYWYRQAAGRGLQLLFYSVGIGQISSEVPQNLSASRPQDRQFILSSKKLLLSDSGFYLCAWSVDRQSYTDTQYFGPGTRLTVL.